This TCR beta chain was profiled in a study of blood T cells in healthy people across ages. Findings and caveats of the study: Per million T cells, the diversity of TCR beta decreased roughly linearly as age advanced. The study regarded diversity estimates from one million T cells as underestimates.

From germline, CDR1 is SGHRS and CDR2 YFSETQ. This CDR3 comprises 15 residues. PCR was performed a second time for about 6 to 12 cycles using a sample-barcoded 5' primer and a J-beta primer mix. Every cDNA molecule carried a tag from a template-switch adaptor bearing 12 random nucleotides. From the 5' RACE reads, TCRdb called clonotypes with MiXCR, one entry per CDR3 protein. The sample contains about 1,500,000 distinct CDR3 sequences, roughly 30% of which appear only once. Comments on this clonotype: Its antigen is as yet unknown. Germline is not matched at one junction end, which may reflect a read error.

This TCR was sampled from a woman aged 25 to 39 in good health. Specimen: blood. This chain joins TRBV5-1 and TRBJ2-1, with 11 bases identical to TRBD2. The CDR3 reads CASSAPGLAVNERFF. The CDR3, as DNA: TGCGCCAGCAGCGCCCCGGGACTAGCGGTAAATGAGCGGTTCTTC.